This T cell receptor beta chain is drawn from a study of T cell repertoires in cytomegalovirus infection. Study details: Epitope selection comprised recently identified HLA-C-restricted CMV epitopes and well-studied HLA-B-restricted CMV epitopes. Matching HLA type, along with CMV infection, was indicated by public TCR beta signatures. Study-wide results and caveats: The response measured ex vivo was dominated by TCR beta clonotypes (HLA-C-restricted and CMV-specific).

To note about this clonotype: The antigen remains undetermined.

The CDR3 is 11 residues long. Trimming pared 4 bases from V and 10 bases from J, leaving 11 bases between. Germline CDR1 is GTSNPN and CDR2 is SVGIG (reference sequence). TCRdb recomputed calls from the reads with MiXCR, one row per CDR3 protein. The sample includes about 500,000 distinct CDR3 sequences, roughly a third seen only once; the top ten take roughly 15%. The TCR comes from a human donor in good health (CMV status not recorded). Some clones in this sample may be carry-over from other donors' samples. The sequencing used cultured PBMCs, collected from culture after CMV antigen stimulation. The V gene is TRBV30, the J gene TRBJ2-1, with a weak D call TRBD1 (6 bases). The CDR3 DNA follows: TGTGCCTGGACTGGGGGCCCCGAGCAGTTCTTC. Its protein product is CAWTGGPEQFF.